The T cell receptor beta chain under discussion was sequenced for a study of T cell responses to AZD1222 COVID-19 vaccine. TCRdb's copy holds only in-frame clones and misses some; the assay was immunoSEQ multiplex PCR. The data contain 95,000 to 100,000 clones, about nine tenths of them singletons. Germline values: CDR1 ENHRY, CDR2 SYGVKD. The CDR3 extends over 17 amino acids. V was clipped by 4 bases and J by 1 base, with 17 bases between them. For this clone: As yet, its antigen is unknown.

Study-level findings and limits: When two AZD1222 doses had been given, Spike-specific TCR breadth and depth rose. Without day 14 samples, only post-peak T cell repertoires were studied. CD4 TCRs covered the whole spike, strongest at regions 160-218 and 743-854.

The TCR originated in an adult who received the AZD1222 COVID-19 vaccine. The sequenced sample was peripheral blood, obtained 28 days after the second AZD1222 dose. This chain uses TRBV10-3 with TRBJ1-5; no firm D call. CDR3 residues: CAISGAADQGSNQPQHF. CDR3 DNA: TGTGCCATCAGTGGGGCAGCGGACCAAGGGAGCAATCAGCCCCAGCATTTT.